Below, 32 T cell receptor beta chains from the same sample are listed, as sequenced in a study of T cells in localized non-small cell lung cancer. The table came from immunoSEQ multiplex PCR; TCRdb's copy has only in-frame clones and leaves some out. Found here are about 3,400 clones, 22% of them singletons; the top ten hold 6% to 8%. The specimen was lung tumor tissue, collected before any cancer treatment. These receptors were obtained from a man aged 18-55 years with stage II lung adenocarcinoma.

The genes are TRBV19 and TRBJ1-4; 8 nucleotides match TRBD1. Germline V gene lookup returns CDR1 LNHDA and CDR2 SQIVND (reference sequence). CDR3 length: 16 amino acids. Trimming removed 10 bases from V and 5 bases from J; junction bases left unmatched: 15. CDR3 sequence reads: CATNARGQGENEKLFF. Written as DNA, the CDR3 is TGTGCCACCAACGCCCGAGGACAGGGCGAAAATGAAAAACTGTTTTTT.

In this sample, this clone turned up a few times. V and J are TRBV7-4 and TRBJ1-1; no clear D gene. The CDR3 loop spans 13 amino acids. V was trimmed by 4 bases and J by 2 bases, leaving 8 bases between them. Germline CDR1 and CDR2: SGHVT and SQSDAQ. The CDR3 nucleotides are TGTGCCAGCAGCTCGCAGTCTAACACTGAAGCTTTCTTT. Translating it yields CASSSQSNTEAFF.

This clone was counted only a few times. This rearrangement joins TRBV11-3 to TRBJ2-3, with D perhaps matching TRBD2 (6 bases). From germline, CDR1 is SGHNT and CDR2 YENEEA. The CDR3 is 14 residues long. Deletions cut 6 bases from V and 4 bases from J, with 14 bases between. CDR3 region: CASRRARDSDTQYF. The CDR3 nucleotides read TGTGCCAGCAGGCGAGCCCGGGACTCAGATACGCAGTATTTT.

By share of the sample, this clone is large. The chain joins TRBV4-1 to TRBJ1-3; 7 nucleotides line up with TRBD1. CDR1 is MGHRA, CDR2 YSYEKL, per germline. The CDR3 is 16 amino acids. V was pared by 1 base and J by 3 bases, with 6 bases of the junction left unmatched. The CDR3 DNA is TGCGCCAGCAGCCAAGCCGACAGGGTCGGTGGAAACACCATATATTTT. This encodes CASSQADRVGGNTIYF.

This clone was observed a handful of times. The V and J genes are TRBV6-8 and TRBJ2-7; 11 bases fit TRBD1. CDR1 is MNHGY, CDR2 SAAAGT, per germline. The CDR3 covers 15 residues. The trim removed 1 base at V and 3 bases at J, leaving 2 bases unmatched. DNA for the CDR3: TGTGCCAGCAGTTACTTGGGACAGGGGGTCTACGAGCAGTACTTC. Translated, it gives CASSYLGQGVYEQYF.

This clone was found a few times. This rearrangement joins TRBV6-8 to TRBJ2-5, with TRBD2 identical over 9 bases. Losses at the gene ends were 7 bases for V and 4 bases for J; bases not matched to a gene: 10. In germline, CDR1 is MNHGY, CDR2 SAAAGT. The CDR3 has 15 amino acids. CDR3 in amino acids: CASTVSGGLVETQYF. The DNA of the CDR3 is TGTGCCAGCACCGTTAGCGGGGGCCTGGTAGAGACCCAGTACTTC.

This chain connects TRBV15 to TRBJ1-3, with D unclear. Germline-derived CDR1 and CDR2 are LNHNV and YYDKDF (reference sequence). CDR3 size: 15 residues. Trimming removed 3 bases at V and 0 bases at J, with 9 bases between. The CDR3 region is CATSSESRSGNTIYF. The CDR3 nucleotides are TGTGCCACCAGCAGTGAGTCTCGCTCTGGAAACACCATATATTTT. The complete variable domain, with remaining parts taken from reference TRBV15 and TRBJ1-3, reads DAMVIQNPRYQVTQFGKPVTLSCSQTLNHNVMYWYQQKSSQAPKLLFHYYDKDFNNEADTPDNFQSRRPNTSFCFLDIRSPGLGDTAMYLCATSSESRSGNTIYFGEGSWLTVV.

V usage is TRBV7-2 and J usage is TRBJ2-1; D is undetermined. V lost 3 bases to trimming and J lost 5 bases, with 8 bases between them. Germline CDR1 and CDR2: SGHTA and FQGNSA. The CDR3 covers 13 residues. This chain's CDR3 is CASSFGRDNEQFF. The CDR3 DNA sequence: TGTGCCAGCAGCTTTGGTAGGGACAATGAGCAGTTCTTC.

This clone is judged medium-sized (0.01 to 0.1%). The chain uses TRBV11-3 and TRBJ2-7; D is ambiguous. Germline loops: CDR1 SGHNT, CDR2 YENEEA. The CDR3 extends over 15 amino acids. V dropped 8 bases and J dropped 0 bases, with 17 bases sitting between them. This CDR3 is CASLGEASSSYEQYF. The CDR3 nucleotides read TGTGCCAGCTTGGGCGAGGCGTCTAGCTCCTACGAGCAGTACTTC.

The V gene is TRBV6-8, the J gene TRBJ2-1; D may be TRBD1 (5 bases). CDR1 and CDR2 from the germline V gene are MNHGY and SAAAGT. The CDR3 sequence is 13 residues long. With 0 bases removed from V and 5 bases from J, the gap between germline ends came to 5 bases. The CDR3 region is CASSYSDNNEQFF. DNA for the CDR3: TGTGCCAGCAGTTACTCGGACAACAATGAGCAGTTCTTC.

CDR3 region: CASRRTGNNYGYTF. CDR3 DNA: TGCGCCAGCAGACGGACAGGGAATAACTATGGCTACACCTTC. This chain joins TRBV5-1 and TRBJ1-2, with TRBD1 identical over 8 bases. There are 14 residues in the CDR3. V gave up 5 bases and J gave up 1 base; unmatched junction bases: 4. CDR1 is SGHRS, CDR2 YFSETQ, per germline.

V gene TRBV19 combines with J gene TRBJ1-2, with 7 nucleotides matching TRBD1. This CDR3 comprises 14 residues. CDR1 is LNHDA, CDR2 SQIVND, per germline (reference sequence). With V trimmed by 6 bases and J by 4 bases, 8 bases remained unmatched. This chain's CDR3 is CASRTGDRAYGYTF. CDR3 DNA: TGTGCCAGTAGGACCGGGGACAGAGCCTATGGCTACACCTTC.

The rearrangement uses TRBV7-2 and TRBJ2-5; D may be TRBD2 (5 bases). Trimming took off 3 bases at V and 5 bases at J, with 10 bases between the two ends. This CDR3 contains 13 residues. Germline assignment: CDR1 SGHTA and CDR2 FQGNSA. The CDR3 is CASSFLAQETQYF. The CDR3 nucleotides are TGTGCCAGCAGCTTTCTAGCCCAGGAGACCCAGTACTTC.

The gene calls are TRBV10-3 and TRBJ2-3, with TRBD2 matching over 14 bases. CDR1 ENHRY and CDR2 SYGVKD come from the germline V gene. This CDR3 has 18 amino acids. V was clipped by 2 bases and J by 2 bases; unmatched bases: 6. CDR3 coding DNA: TGTGCCATCAGTGAGGCGGGACTAGCGGGGGAATTCACAGATACGCAGTATTTT. The encoded protein is CAISEAGLAGEFTDTQYF.

This chain joins TRBV5-1 and TRBJ2-7, with 7 bases aligning to TRBD2. In germline, CDR1 is SGHRS, CDR2 YFSETQ. With 0 bases clipped from V and 2 bases from J, the junction kept 5 bases outside the gene matches. The CDR3 has 15 amino acids. The CDR3 DNA sequence: TGCGCCAGCAGCTTGGACGGGGGGAGCGCCTACGAGCAGTACTTC. Encoded protein: CASSLDGGSAYEQYF.

This chain connects TRBV2 to TRBJ2-7; D might be TRBD1 (5 bases). This CDR3 has 14 residues. Germline V gene sequence: CDR1 SNHLY, CDR2 FYNNEI. Trimming left V 2 bases short and J 3 bases short, with 11 bases between. As DNA, the CDR3 is TGTGCCAGCAGTGAACCCGACAGAGTCTACGAGCAGTACTTC. Protein product: CASSEPDRVYEQYF.

This clone was observed a few times. The chain couples TRBV7-6 to TRBJ1-5; unclear D gene. Between the trimmed V and J ends, which lost 3 bases and 3 bases, there was a span of 12 bases. The CDR3 consists of 15 residues. CDR1 SGHVS and CDR2 FNYEAQ come from the germline V gene. CDR3 protein: CASSLLGKDNQPQHF. The CDR3 DNA is TGTGCCAGCAGCTTGCTCGGGAAAGACAATCAGCCCCAGCATTTT.

The J gene is TRBJ1-1, the V gene TRBV30; unclear D gene. This CDR3 comprises 12 residues. Per germline, CDR1 GTSNPN and CDR2 SVGIG (reference sequence). The germline V and J ends were trimmed by 3 bases and 10 bases, with 15 bases remaining between them. The chain's CDR3 is CAWRKGIQGAFF. The CDR3 DNA sequence: TGTGCCTGGAGGAAGGGCATCCAAGGAGCTTTCTTT.

This chain connects TRBV28 to TRBJ2-7; no firm D call. The V and J ends lost 8 bases and 0 bases respectively, with 17 bases between them. The germline V gene encodes CDR1 MDHEN and CDR2 SYDVKM. The CDR3 is made up of 15 amino acids. This CDR3 reads CASSLGKPSSYEQYF. The CDR3 nucleotides are TGTGCCAGCTCGTTGGGGAAACCGTCCTCCTACGAGCAGTACTTC.

This clone was detected a few times. The chain recombines TRBV1 with TRBJ2-2; the table's D call, TRBD1, was not checked against the DNA. TRBV1 is marked as a pseudogene. CDR3 size: 16 residues. DNA of the CDR3: TGCGCCAGCAGCCAAGGACAGGGGGCGGTCACCGGGGAGCTGTTTTTT. Protein sequence: CASSQGQGAVTGELFF.

This clone was observed a handful of times. The chain joins TRBV7-6 to TRBJ1-3; tentative D call: TRBD1 (6 bases). Germline V gene sequence: CDR1 SGHVS, CDR2 FNYEAQ. This CDR3 contains 19 residues. Trimming removed 5 bases at V and 4 bases at J, with 27 bases between. The DNA of the CDR3 is TGTGCCAGCAGCCGCGCGGGTATGAGGGACAAGCGCCAGGGAAACACCATATATTTT. Translating gives CASSRAGMRDKRQGNTIYF.

The rearrangement links TRBV5-1 to TRBJ2-6; no definite D call. The CDR3 has 15 residues. V lost 0 bases to trimming and J lost 0 bases, with 4 bases between them. In germline, CDR1 is SGHRS, CDR2 YFSETQ. The CDR3 sequence is CASSLAGSGANVLTF. The CDR3, as DNA: TGCGCCAGCAGCTTGGCCGGCTCTGGGGCCAACGTCCTGACTTTC.

The chain uses TRBV11-1 and TRBJ1-1, with D unclear. The CDR3 consists of 14 residues. The germline CDR1 and CDR2 sequences are SGHAT and FQDESV (reference sequence). The V and J ends lost 5 bases and 1 base respectively, with 11 bases between them. CDR3 sequence: CASSPRTENTEAFF. DNA of the CDR3: TGTGCCAGCAGCCCACGCACGGAGAACACTGAAGCTTTCTTT.

The chain carries TRBV28 and TRBJ1-2; 11 bases are a match to TRBD1. CDR1 is MDHEN and CDR2 is SYDVKM in the germline V gene. V shed 6 bases, J shed 4 bases, and the junction held 4 bases outside the gene matches. This CDR3 has 14 amino acids. The CDR3, as DNA: TGTGCCAGCAGACCCGGGACAGGGGGCTATGGCTACACCTTC. Its protein product is CASRPGTGGYGYTF.

This clone was recorded once. This chain connects TRBV25-1 to TRBJ2-3; D is perhaps TRBD1 (5 bases). This CDR3 has 14 amino acids. With 3 bases removed from V and 3 bases from J, the gap between germline ends came to 10 bases. CDR1 MGHDK and CDR2 SYGVNS come from the germline V gene. This CDR3 is CASSEMDMTDTQYF. In nucleotides, the CDR3 is TGTGCCAGCAGTGAGATGGACATGACAGATACGCAGTATTTT.

V usage is TRBV6-8 and J usage is TRBJ1-1; 7 nucleotides line up with TRBD1. The CDR3 length is 13 residues. Germline V gene lookup returns CDR1 MNHGY and CDR2 SAAAGT. V gave up 10 bases and J gave up 6 bases; unmatched junction bases: 11. The CDR3 loop reads CAIRTKQGSEAFF. CDR3 DNA: TGTGCCATCAGGACCAAACAGGGGTCTGAAGCTTTCTTT.

The chain carries TRBV29-1 and TRBJ1-2, with D maybe TRBD1 (6 bases). The CDR3 consists of 15 residues. The germline CDR1 and CDR2 sequences are SQVTM and ANQGSEA. Trimming stripped 4 bases from V and 1 base from J, with 16 bases between. CDR3 sequence (DNA): TGCAGCGTTGGAGGGGGAGGGGATAATAACTATGGCTACACCTTC. It yields the protein CSVGGGGDNNYGYTF.

V usage is TRBV19 and J usage is TRBJ2-3; TRBD1 is a possible D gene (6 bases). The CDR3 sequence is 17 residues long. V was pared by 5 bases and J by 3 bases, with 21 bases between. Germline CDR1 LNHDA, CDR2 SQIVND (reference sequence). As DNA, the CDR3 is TGTGCCAGTAGTCAGTTTTGGGGGACAACCTTAACAGATACGCAGTATTTT. It is translated as CASSQFWGTTLTDTQYF. Full variable domain (rest looked up from reference TRBV19 and TRBJ2-3): DGGITQSPKYLFRKEGQNVTLSCEQNLNHDAMYWYRQDPGQGLRLIYYSQIVNDFQKGDIAEGYSVSREKKESFPLTVTSAQKNPTAFYLCASSQFWGTTLTDTQYFGPGTRLTVL.

The table lists this clone with a few counts. This rearrangement joins TRBV11-3 to TRBJ2-3; no firm D call. Germline loops: CDR1 SGHNT, CDR2 YENEEA. The CDR3 runs to 17 residues. V lost 6 bases and J lost 0, with 19 bases in between. The CDR3 DNA sequence: TGTGCCAGCAGAATAGGATCGGGCAGTCCTAGCACAGATACGCAGTATTTT. This gives the protein CASRIGSGSPSTDTQYF. Full variable domain (remainder filled in from reference TRBV11-3 and TRBJ2-3): EAGVVQSPRYKIIEKKQPVAFWCNPISGHNTLYWYLQNLGQGPELLIRYENEEAVDDSQLPKDRFSAERLKGVDSTLKIQPAELGDSAVYLCASRIGSGSPSTDTQYFGPGTRLTVL.

The chain employs TRBV11-3 and TRBJ1-1; tentatively, D is TRBD1 (5 bases). Germline values: CDR1 SGHNT, CDR2 YENEEA. Trimming pared 4 bases from V and 1 base from J, leaving 10 bases between. This CDR3 region has 14 residues. CDR3 nucleotide sequence: TGTGCCAGCAGCTCAAACACAGGGAACACTGAAGCTTTCTTT. This gives the protein CASSSNTGNTEAFF.

This clone was seen a few times. The chain combines TRBV6-8 with TRBJ1-5, with a weak D call TRBD1 (6 bases). The CDR3 has 14 residues. From germline, CDR1 is MNHGY and CDR2 SAAAGT. The ends were cut back, 4 bases at V and 3 bases at J, with 10 bases in the middle. CDR3 nucleotide sequence: TGTGCCAGCAGTTCAGGGGTGATCAATCAGCCCCAGCATTTT. Translating it yields CASSSGVINQPQHF.

Only a few counts were recorded for this clone. The V call is TRBV28, the J call TRBJ2-7; D is undetermined. Germline CDR1 and CDR2: MDHEN and SYDVKM. Deletions cut 7 bases from V and 0 bases from J, with 16 bases between. CDR3 length: 15 amino acids. CDR3 in amino acids: CASTSGQSSSYEQYF. DNA of the CDR3: TGTGCCAGCACCTCGGGCCAGTCAAGCTCCTACGAGCAGTACTTC. Full variable domain (missing parts from reference TRBV28 and TRBJ2-7): DVKVTQSSRYLVKRTGEKVFLECVQDMDHENMFWYRQDPGLGLRLIYFSYDVKMKEKGDIPEGYSVSREKKERFSLILESASTNQTSMYLCASTSGQSSSYEQYFGPGTRLTVT.